This TCR beta chain was observed in a study of cytomegalovirus exposure and HLA in healthy donors. Germline loops: CDR1 SNHLY, CDR2 FYNNEI. V dropped 4 bases and J dropped 8 bases, with 14 bases sitting between them. This CDR3 spans 13 amino acids. Only in-frame clones appear in the TCRdb table, and some are missing; sequencing was by immunoSEQ multiplex PCR. Among about 150,000 clones listed, more than 70% were seen once. This clone has just a few counts. This sequence joins TRBV2 and TRBJ1-2; a weak D match, TRBD1 (5 bases). Sequencing used PBMCs. This TCR derives from a human donor in good health. CDR3 DNA: TGTGCCAGCAGTGCGGGTTTTCGGGGGGGCTACACCTTC. Its protein product is CASSAGFRGGYTF.